This TCR beta chain was sequenced for a study of human T cells and chemical hapten exposure. Whole-study findings and limits: Because all patients had alopecia, their immune responses might differ from healthy ones.

TCRdb processed the RACE reads anew with MiXCR; each CDR3 protein has one entry. The repertoire has 70,000 to 80,000 distinct CDR3 sequences, approximately 32% of them found once; the top ten carry approximately 9.1%. Time point in this sample: patch test 1, 2 weeks after DPC sensitization. Treatment indicated: therapeutic diphenylcyclopropenone sensitization with weekly scalp DPC. This clonotype was detected a few times. The antigen is undetermined. The CDR3 totals 13 residues. V lost 2 bases and J lost 9, with 16 bases in between. Germline V gene data show CDR1 as DFQATT and CDR2 as SNEGSKA (reference sequence).

The specimen comprised whole blood, sampled in connection with sensitization to the hapten diphenylcyclopropenone (DPC). The TCR was taken from a man between 35 and 55 years old with alopecia areata. Some clones in this sample may be carry-over from other donors' samples. This chain joins TRBV20-1 and TRBJ2-5, with D possibly called TRBD1 or TRBD2 (5 bases each). The CDR3 DNA reads TGCAGTGCTAGACAGCAGGGAGAGAGGTCCCAGTACTTC. It is translated as CSARQQGERSQYF.